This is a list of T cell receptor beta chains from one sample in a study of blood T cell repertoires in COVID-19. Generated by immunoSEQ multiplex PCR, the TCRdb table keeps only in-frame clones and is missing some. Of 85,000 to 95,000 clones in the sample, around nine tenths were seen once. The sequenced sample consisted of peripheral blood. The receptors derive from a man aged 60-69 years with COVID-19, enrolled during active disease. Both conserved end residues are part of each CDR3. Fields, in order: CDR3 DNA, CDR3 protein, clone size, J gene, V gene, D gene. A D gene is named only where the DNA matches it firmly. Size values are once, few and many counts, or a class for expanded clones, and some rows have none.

DNA: TGTGCCATCAGTGACCCTTCGGTGGGAGGAAACACTGAAGCTTTCTTT; CDR3: CAISDPSVGGNTEAFF; size: NA; J: TRBJ1-1; V: TRBV10-3; D: NA
DNA: TGCGCCAGCAGCATAGGGACTAGCGGGAGCTACGAGCAGTACTTC; CDR3: CASSIGTSGSYEQYF; size: NA; J: TRBJ2-7; V: TRBV5-1; D: TRBD2
DNA: TGTGCCTGGAGTGTACGGAGTCCGGACACCATATATTTT; CDR3: CAWSVRSPDTIYF; size: NA; J: TRBJ1-3; V: TRBV30; D: NA
DNA: TGTGCCAGCAGCGTAGCCCCCAGCGGGGAGCTGTTTTTT; CDR3: CASSVAPSGELFF; size: NA; J: TRBJ2-2; V: TRBV9; D: NA
DNA: TGTGCCAGCAGCTTAGGGGGACACTTTATTCTCGGAAACACCATATATTTT; CDR3: CASSLGGHFILGNTIYF; size: NA; J: TRBJ1-3; V: TRBV7-9; D: NA
DNA: TGTGCCAGCAGTTTGAGATGGAGCTCTGGAAACACCATATATTTT; CDR3: CASSLRWSSGNTIYF; size: NA; J: TRBJ1-3; V: TRBV6-5; D: NA
DNA: TGTGCCAGCAGTTTCAGGACAGGGGTTGAAGCTTTCTTT; CDR3: CASSFRTGVEAFF; size: once; J: TRBJ1-1; V: TRBV12-3/TRBV12-4; D: TRBD1
DNA: TGTGCCAGCCGGCAGGGGGGTTTCTCTGAAGCTTTCTTT; CDR3: CASRQGGFSEAFF; size: NA; J: TRBJ1-1; V: TRBV7-6; D: TRBD1
DNA: TGTGCCAGCAGCAGGGACAGATCCTACAATGAGCAGTTCTTC; CDR3: CASSRDRSYNEQFF; size: NA; J: TRBJ2-1; V: TRBV21-1; D: NA
DNA: TGTGCCAGCTCACCAGGGGGCAGCGGCCACACAGATACGCAGTATTTT; CDR3: CASSPGGSGHTDTQYF; size: few; J: TRBJ2-3; V: TRBV18; D: NA
DNA: TGTGCCAGCAGGACGAACAGGGTATCCACTGAAGCTTTCTTT; CDR3: CASRTNRVSTEAFF; size: NA; J: TRBJ1-1; V: TRBV6-5; D: NA
DNA: TGTGCCAGCAGCTCCACGACACGTCTTAGCTCCTATAATTCACCCCTCCACTTT; CDR3: CASSSTTRLSSYNSPLHF; size: NA; J: TRBJ1-6; V: TRBV11-3; D: NA
DNA: TGTGCCAGCAGCCGGAGCAGTAGCACAGATACGCAGTATTTT; CDR3: CASSRSSSTDTQYF; size: NA; J: TRBJ2-3; V: TRBV7-2; D: NA
DNA: TGTGCCAGCAGCTCAGGACCCAGGGGCAATTCACCCCTCCACTTT; CDR3: CASSSGPRGNSPLHF; size: NA; J: TRBJ1-6; V: TRBV7-6; D: NA
DNA: TGTGCCAGCAGCCGACAGGGCCCCTACGAGCAGTACTTC; CDR3: CASSRQGPYEQYF; size: once; J: TRBJ2-7; V: TRBV7-9; D: TRBD1
DNA: TGTGCCAGCAGTTACTCGGGGGGTAGCGGGAGCTACGAGCAGTACTTC; CDR3: CASSYSGGSGSYEQYF; size: many; J: TRBJ2-7; V: TRBV6-2/TRBV6-3; D: TRBD2
DNA: TGTGCCAGCAGCGGGACTAGCGGGGGCCTCGAGCAGTACTTC; CDR3: CASSGTSGGLEQYF; size: NA; J: TRBJ2-7; V: TRBV3-1/TRBV3-2; D: TRBD2
DNA: TGTGCCAGCAACCTAGCGGGAGATCCGAGTACAAATGAGCAGTTCTTC; CDR3: CASNLAGDPSTNEQFF; size: few; J: TRBJ2-1; V: TRBV28; D: TRBD2
DNA: TGTGCCGGGGCGCGGACAGCGACCTCCTACGAGCAGTACTTC; CDR3: CAGARTATSYEQYF; size: NA; J: TRBJ2-7; V: TRBV9; D: NA
DNA: TGTGCCAGCAGTTTAGGGACAGCCAACTACGAGCAGTACTTC; CDR3: CASSLGTANYEQYF; size: once; J: TRBJ2-7; V: TRBV27; D: TRBD1
DNA: TGTGCCAGCTCTGGAGGGAGGGCCTGGGAAGATACGCAGTATTTT; CDR3: CASSGGRAWEDTQYF; size: NA; J: TRBJ2-3; V: TRBV3-1/TRBV3-2; D: TRBD2
DNA: TGCGCCAGCAGCTTGGGGACTAGCGGGGAGACCCAGTACTTC; CDR3: CASSLGTSGETQYF; size: NA; J: TRBJ2-5; V: TRBV5-1; D: TRBD2
DNA: TGTGCCAGCACGCGGACTAGCGGAGGCGGGGAGCTGTTTTTT; CDR3: CASTRTSGGGELFF; size: NA; J: TRBJ2-2; V: TRBV19; D: TRBD2
DNA: TGCGCCAGCAGCCAAGACCATCTAGCGAAGTCCTACGAGCAGTACTTC; CDR3: CASSQDHLAKSYEQYF; size: NA; J: TRBJ2-7; V: TRBV4-1; D: NA
DNA: TGTGCCAGCAGCTCGAACTTCAAGGATACGCAGTATTTT; CDR3: CASSSNFKDTQYF; size: NA; J: TRBJ2-3; V: TRBV11-3; D: NA
DNA: TGCGCCAGCAGCACGGCGACACAGAACACTGAAGCTTTCTTT; CDR3: CASSTATQNTEAFF; size: NA; J: TRBJ1-1; V: TRBV5-1; D: NA